The 20 T cell receptor beta chains presented below share a single source sample, sequenced in a study of T cells in Graves' hyperthyroidism and ophthalmopathy. TCR beta CDR3 sequences were amplified from RNA transcripts. Primed by the HTBI set, a first-round RT-PCR was run on the TCR CDR3. TCRdb analysed the multiplex PCR reads with MiXCR anew, one entry per CDR3 protein. The top ten hold about a third of the sample, which has fewer than 250,000 distinct CDR3 sequences, about 24% seen once. Sequencing used blood. These TCRs come from a middle-aged woman with Graves' ophthalmopathy.

This chain connects TRBV6-5 to TRBJ2-7; 9 bases agree with TRBD1. The CDR3 runs to 15 residues. The V gene's germline CDR1 is MNHEY and CDR2 SVGAGI. J lost 4 bases, V lost 2 bases, and 6 bases had no gene match. The CDR3 reads CASSYGGTGKYEQYF. The CDR3 DNA reads as TGTGCCAGCAGTTACGGCGGGACAGGGAAGTACGAGCAGTACTTC.

Only a few counts were recorded for this clonotype. The chain links TRBV12-3 or TRBV12-4 to TRBJ2-7; 10 bases agree with TRBD1. There are 18 residues in the CDR3. Trimming at V came to 6 bases and at J to 0 bases, leaving 14 bases not matched to a gene. The CDR3 reads CASRPIGTGASTSYEQYF. CDR3 bases: TGTGCCAGCAGACCAATCGGGACAGGGGCCTCCACCTCCTACGAGCAGTACTTC.

This clonotype has ten or more counts. The CDR3 sequence is CASRRSVNTEAFF. As DNA, the CDR3 is TGTGCCAGCAGGCGGAGTGTGAACACTGAAGCTTTCTTT. The rearrangement joins TRBV6-2 or TRBV6-3 to TRBJ1-1; D remains unclear. Germline V gene data show CDR1 as MNHEY and CDR2 as SVGEGT. V was cut by 6 bases and J by 0 bases, with 8 bases left in between. The CDR3 runs 13 residues.

This clonotype was counted at least ten times. V usage is TRBV25-1 and J usage is TRBJ2-7; 9 nucleotides match TRBD2. CDR1 is MGHDK, CDR2 SYGVNS, per germline. V trimming: 2 bases; J trimming: 3 bases; junction bases outside the gene matches: 5. This CDR3 is built from 15 residues. The CDR3 DNA is TGTGCCAGCAGTGAAGGACTAGCGCCTGTCTACGAGCAGTACTTC. It translates to CASSEGLAPVYEQYF.

This clonotype was observed at least ten times. The rearrangement joins TRBV5-4 to TRBJ2-7, with 7 bases that match TRBD1. Germline V gives CDR1 SGHNT, CDR2 YYREEE (reference sequence). V lost 4 bases to trimming and J lost 5 bases; unmatched junction nucleotides: 3. The CDR3 has 12 amino acids. The CDR3 DNA follows: TGTGCCAGCAGCCAGACAGGGAACGAGCAGTACTTC. Translation gives CASSQTGNEQYF.

This clonotype was counted at least ten times. A single base separates this from a much larger clone, so it may be a read error. The rearrangement links TRBV5-1 to TRBJ2-7; D perhaps matches TRBD1 (5 bases). Trimming left V 0 bases short and J 4 bases short, with 23 bases between. This CDR3 region has 18 residues. CDR1 SGHRS and CDR2 YFSETQ come from the germline V gene. This CDR3 reads CASSLEAPGFSAPYEQYF. CDR3 DNA: TGCGCCAGCAGCTTGGAAGCCCCAGGGTTTTCGGCCCCTTACGAGCAGTACTTC.

This clonotype was counted many times. V is TRBV6-5 and J is TRBJ1-1; 10 positions agree with TRBD1. From germline, CDR1 is MNHEY and CDR2 SVGAGI. The CDR3 totals 14 residues. The junction had 4 bases not matched to a gene; V was cut back by 3 bases and J by 6 bases. DNA of the CDR3: TGTGCCAGCAGTTATAGGACAGGGGGGGCTGAAGCTTTCTTT. Its protein is CASSYRTGGAEAFF.

As for this clonotype: A single base separates this from a much larger clone, so it may be a read error. Lacking the conserved final phenylalanine or tryptophan, this CDR3 likely reflects a read error. This chain uses TRBV7-9 with TRBJ1-1; D unclear. This CDR3 region has 13 residues. V dropped 3 bases and J dropped 5 bases, with 10 bases sitting between them. The V gene's germline CDR1 is SEHNR and CDR2 FQNEAQ (reference sequence). CDR3 loop: CASSFEAGTEAFS. Here the CDR3 DNA reads TGTGCCAGCAGCTTCGAGGCAGGTACTGAAGCTTTCTCT.

This clonotype was seen repeatedly, ten times or more. CDR3 in amino acids: CASSLGGILVEQYF. CDR3 nucleotides: TGCGCCAGCAGCTTGGGGGGCATCCTAGTCGAGCAGTACTTC. This chain joins TRBV5-1 and TRBJ2-7; D possibly corresponds to TRBD1 (5 bases). CDR3 length: 14 residues. The V end was cut by 0 bases, the J end by 6 bases, with 13 bases between. Germline V gene sequence: CDR1 SGHRS, CDR2 YFSETQ. Full variable domain (remainder filled in from reference TRBV5-1 and TRBJ2-7): KAGVTQTPRYLIKTRGQQVTLSCSPISGHRSVSWYQQTPGQGLQFLFEYFSETQRNKGNFPGRFSGRQFSNSRSEMNVSTLELGDSALYLCASSLGGILVEQYFGPGTRLTVT.

The chain carries TRBV3-1 and TRBJ1-1, with D hard to call. The ends were cut back, 4 bases at V and 1 base at J, with 7 bases in the middle. There are 13 residues in the CDR3. Germline values: CDR1 LGHDT, CDR2 YNNKEL (reference sequence). The CDR3 DNA reads as TGTGCCAGCAGCCGAATGAAGAACACTGAAGCTTTCTTT. Its protein is CASSRMKNTEAFF. Looking up the rest from reference TRBV3-1 and TRBJ1-1 gives the full variable domain: DTAVSQTPKYLVTQMGNDKSIKCEQNLGHDTMYWYKQDSKKFLKIMFSYNNKELIINETVPNRFSPKSPDKAHLNLHINSLELGDSAVYFCASSRMKNTEAFFGQGTRLTVV.

This clonotype was detected only a few times. The gene calls are TRBV12-3 or TRBV12-4 and TRBJ1-5, with D maybe TRBD1 (6 bases). The CDR3 spans 12 residues. Trimming cost V 2 bases and J 10 bases, with 9 bases left between them. CDR3: CASSLSRGPQHF. Written as DNA, the CDR3 is TGTGCCAGCAGTTTAAGCAGGGGACCCCAGCATTTT.

This clonotype was seen ten or more times. The chain uses TRBV20-1 and TRBJ2-7; 8 bases agree with TRBD2. This CDR3 is built from 14 residues. CDR1 and CDR2 from the germline V gene are DFQATT and SNEGSKA (reference sequence). The J segment lost 4 bases and the V segment lost 0 bases, leaving 5 bases of the junction unmatched. The CDR3 bases are TGCAGTGCTAGAGATCAGGGACTAGGGTACGAGCAGTACTTC. It specifies CSARDQGLGYEQYF.

V usage is TRBV12-3 or TRBV12-4 and J usage is TRBJ1-1, with D hard to call. This CDR3 contains 12 residues. V was shortened by 4 bases and J by 5 bases, with 8 bases between the two germline ends. CDR3 sequence: CASSYLGTEAFF. In DNA, the CDR3 is TGTGCCAGCAGTTATTTGGGGACTGAAGCTTTCTTT.

This clonotype was seen many times. The chain carries TRBV19 and TRBJ2-7; D is possibly TRBD2 (7 bases). Germline CDR1 is LNHDA and CDR2 is SQIVND (reference sequence). The CDR3 spans 14 residues. V lost 5 bases, J lost 2 bases, and 13 bases lay in between. CDR3 protein: CASSRGAVAYEQYF. DNA for the CDR3: TGTGCCAGTAGTCGGGGGGCGGTCGCCTACGAGCAGTACTTC.

This clonotype was seen repeatedly, ten times or more. This chain connects TRBV6-1 to TRBJ2-7; 12 positions match TRBD2. V dropped 6 bases and J dropped 5; count of bases not matched to a gene: 5. CDR3 length equals 14 residues. Germline CDR1 and CDR2: MNHNS and SASEGT. The DNA for the CDR3 is TGTGCCAGCAGCCTAGCGGGAGGGCCCAACGAGCAGTACTTC. This codes for CASSLAGGPNEQYF.

This clonotype was seen repeatedly, ten times or more. V usage is TRBV28 and J usage is TRBJ2-7; possible D gene TRBD2, 5 bases. Per germline, CDR1 MDHEN and CDR2 SYDVKM. This CDR3 spans 14 amino acids. V lost 7 bases to trimming and J lost 0 bases, with 13 bases between them. For the CDR3, the DNA is TGTGCCAGCACCCCCTACGCGGGCTCCTACGAGCAGTACTTC. Translating gives CASTPYAGSYEQYF.

This clonotype was observed at least ten times. V gene TRBV6-6 combines with J gene TRBJ2-2; D is uncertain. Looked up from germline, CDR1 is MNHNY and CDR2 is SVGAGI (reference sequence). V was trimmed by 6 bases and J by 3 bases, leaving 8 bases between them. This CDR3 is built from 13 residues. The CDR3 loop is CASRKPYTGELFF. Written as DNA, the CDR3 is TGTGCCAGCAGAAAACCCTACACCGGGGAGCTGTTTTTT.

This clonotype was seen repeatedly, ten times or more. This chain connects TRBV19 to TRBJ2-2; 7 bases align to TRBD2. J gave up 6 bases and V 5 bases, and 9 bases lay outside the gene matches. The CDR3 extends over 15 amino acids. CDR1 is LNHDA, CDR2 SQIVND, per germline (reference sequence). CDR3 residues: CASSFLAVSAGELFF. Written as DNA, the CDR3 is TGTGCCAGTAGTTTTCTAGCGGTTAGCGCCGGGGAGCTGTTTTTT.

Many counts were recorded for this clonotype. This chain connects TRBV12-3 or TRBV12-4 to TRBJ1-2, with 7 bases aligning to TRBD1. The CDR3 is 17 residues long. V shed 6 bases, J shed 3 bases, and the junction held 16 bases outside the gene matches. CDR3 bases: TGTGCCAGCAGACTGGAGGGGGCTGTCCCCCTGGACTATGGCTACACCTTC. Encoded protein: CASRLEGAVPLDYGYTF.

The sample holds many counts of this clonotype. J is TRBJ1-5 and V is TRBV12-3 or TRBV12-4; D is unresolved. V was clipped by 6 bases and J by 1 base, with 7 bases between them. The CDR3 is 13 residues long. The CDR3 DNA sequence: TGTGCCAGCAGGGAAGACAGCAATCAGCCCCAGCATTTT. Translated: CASREDSNQPQHF.